One and the same sample provided the 30 T cell receptor beta chains below, sequenced in a study of T-cell reconstitution after alpha-beta-depleted transplantation in children. Preparation of the TCRbeta library used unique molecular identifiers. TCRdb reprocessed the PCR reads via MiXCR and lists one record per CDR3 protein. The sample shows about 580,000 distinct CDR3 sequences, more than 20% of them seen only once. The input for sequencing was PBMCs, mostly from graft donor cells, taken 360 days after TCRalphabeta/CD19-depleted stem cell transplant. The source of these receptors is a boy younger than two who had a stem cell transplant for acute myeloid leukemia, so the T cells may come from the graft donor.

This clonotype has only one observation. A much larger clone differs from this one at a single base, so this may be a read error. This rearrangement joins TRBV12-3 or TRBV12-4 to TRBJ1-5, with 7 bases that match TRBD1. The CDR3 consists of 12 residues. With 11 bases clipped from V and 10 bases from J, the junction kept 11 bases outside the gene matches. CDR3 DNA sequence: TGTGCCGGCGACCGGACAGGCCATCCCCAGCATTTT. Encoded protein: CAGDRTGHPQHF.

The gene calls are TRBV20-1 and TRBJ2-7, with D perhaps matching TRBD2 (6 bases). Trimming stripped 0 bases from V and 5 bases from J, with 32 bases between. Germline CDR1 reads DFQATT; CDR2 reads SNEGSKA (reference sequence). This CDR3 has 20 amino acids. Written as DNA, the CDR3 is TGCAGTGCTAGAGATGCGGGGTCGGACCGTTGGGGCGGATACGGCCACGAGCAGTACGTC. This translates into CSARDAGSDRWGGYGHEQYV.

This clonotype was seen a handful of times. V and J are TRBV6-5 and TRBJ1-1, with 7 nucleotides matching TRBD1. Germline CDR1 MNHEY, CDR2 SVGAGI. V lost 2 bases and J lost 3; bases outside the gene matches: 6. This CDR3 region has 15 residues. CDR3: CASSYPGQSYTEAFF. The CDR3 DNA reads TGTGCCAGCAGTTACCCGGGACAGTCTTACACTGAAGCTTTCTTT.

This clonotype was detected ten times or more. The CDR3 DNA reads TGCGCCAGCAGCTTGGCCGAGGGTCCCTACGAGCAGTACGTC. Translating gives CASSLAEGPYEQYV. This chain connects TRBV5-1 to TRBJ2-7, with D possibly TRBD2 on 5 matching bases. The CDR3 spans 14 residues. Trimming took 0 bases from V and 2 from J, leaving 9 bases between them. Germline assignment: CDR1 SGHRS and CDR2 YFSETQ.

Note on this clonotype: One junction end disagrees with the germline gene, perhaps due to a read error. This chain uses TRBV20-1 with TRBJ1-1; tentative D call: TRBD1 (6 bases). This CDR3 contains 14 residues. Germline V gene lookup returns CDR1 DFQATT and CDR2 SNEGSKA (reference sequence). The CDR3 DNA sequence: TGCAGTGCTAGAGATGGGGGCGCGGGGGTAAGCTACGTCTTT. Amino acids: CSARDGGAGVSYVF.

This clonotype was picked up a small number of times. V gene TRBV4-3 combines with J gene TRBJ2-5, with D maybe TRBD1 (5 bases). Germline V gene sequence: CDR1 LGHNA, CDR2 YSLEER. V lost 6 bases and J lost 7, with 15 bases in between. The CDR3 runs to 13 residues. The CDR3 loop reads CASSWVFGATQYF. In DNA, the CDR3 is TGCGCCAGCAGTTGGGTCTTTGGGGCGACCCAGTACTTC.

A note on this clonotype: A much larger clonotype is one base distant, so this may be a read error. The CDR3 region has the DNA TGTGCCAGCACCAGCGGCACAGATTCGCAGTATTTT. Its protein is CASTSGTDSQYF. The J gene is TRBJ2-3, the V gene TRBV5-5; weak D call: TRBD2 (5 bases). From germline, CDR1 is SGHKS and CDR2 YYEKEE (reference sequence). The CDR3 has 12 amino acids.

This rearrangement joins TRBV7-2 to TRBJ2-7, with 10 bases aligning to TRBD2. The V segment lost 1 base and the J segment 0 bases; nucleotides outside the gene matches: 6. Germline V gene lookup returns CDR1 SGHTA and CDR2 FQGNSA. CDR3 size: 17 residues. This chain's CDR3 is CASSLGLAGSSSYEQYV. DNA of the CDR3: TGTGCCAGCAGCTTAGGACTAGCGGGTTCGAGCTCCTACGAGCAGTACGTC.

This clonotype occurred a few times. The V gene is TRBV20-1, the J gene TRBJ1-1, with a weak D call TRBD1 (6 bases). V lost 2 bases and J lost 8, with 9 bases in between. The CDR3 runs 11 residues. The germline V gene has CDR1 DFQATT and CDR2 SNEGSKA (reference sequence). DNA for the CDR3: TGCAGTGCTAGACCGAGGGGGGAAGCTTTCTTT. Its protein product is CSARPRGEAFF.

The chain couples TRBV12-3 or TRBV12-4 to TRBJ2-3; D is possibly TRBD1 or TRBD2 (7 bases each). This CDR3 has 17 amino acids. Trimming stripped 2 bases from V and 3 bases from J, with 18 bases between. The DNA for the CDR3 is TGTGCCAGCAGTTTAACTCGGGGGAGGGGGCGGACAGATACGCAGTATTTT. This translates into CASSLTRGRGRTDTQYF.

The chain links TRBV20-1 to TRBJ2-3; D not certain. The CDR3 has 13 residues. The germline V and J ends were trimmed by 5 bases and 4 bases, with 13 bases remaining between them. Germline V gives CDR1 DFQATT, CDR2 SNEGSKA (reference sequence). DNA of the CDR3: TGCAGTGCTCGCCAAAAAATCGCAGATACGCAGTATTTT. Translated: CSARQKIADTQYF.

This clonotype has more than one count but fewer than ten. This sequence joins TRBV28 and TRBJ2-4; 7 bases agree with TRBD1. Germline V gives CDR1 MDHEN, CDR2 SYDVKM. The CDR3 totals 16 residues. V lost 3 bases, J lost 3 bases, and 8 bases stayed unmatched. The DNA of the CDR3 is TGTGCCAGCAGTTTGATCCCGGACAGGCACAAAAACATTCAGTACTTC. It translates to CASSLIPDRHKNIQYF.

The DNA for the CDR3 is TGCGCCAGCAGCCAAGACGTGGTTTCGGCCTATGGCTACACCTTC. Its protein is CASSQDVVSAYGYTF. The rearrangement uses TRBV4-3 and TRBJ1-2; no definite D call. V lost 0 bases and J lost 4, with 12 bases in between. The CDR3 sequence is 15 residues long. Germline CDR1 is LGHNA and CDR2 is YSLEER.

The gene calls are TRBV12-3 or TRBV12-4 and TRBJ2-3; 10 bases fit TRBD2. V lost 7 bases to trimming and J lost 2 bases; unmatched junction nucleotides: 9. The CDR3 has 16 amino acids. CDR3 nucleotide sequence: TGTGCCAGCACCGGCCCACTAGCGGGGTACACAGATACGCAGTATTTT. Encoded protein: CASTGPLAGYTDTQYF.

J is TRBJ1-5 and V is TRBV6-1, with a possible D match to TRBD1 (6 bases). With 6 bases removed from V and 0 bases from J, the gap between germline ends came to 12 bases. The CDR3 runs 15 residues. Germline V gives CDR1 MNHNS, CDR2 SASEGT. CDR3 sequence reads: CASSLRTASNQPQHF. CDR3 DNA sequence: TGTGCCAGCAGCCTTCGGACAGCTAGCAATCAGCCCCAGCATTTT.

This clonotype was detected a few times. The V call is TRBV19, the J call TRBJ1-1; D not resolved. Trimming took 8 bases from V and 1 from J, leaving 8 bases between them. The CDR3 runs 12 residues. Looked up from germline, CDR1 is LNHDA and CDR2 is SQIVND (reference sequence). The CDR3 DNA sequence: TGTGCCAGTGGGAGTAGGAACACTGAAGCTTTCTTT. It yields the protein CASGSRNTEAFF.

This clonotype was seen just once. The chain uses TRBV7-9 and TRBJ2-5; 9 positions match TRBD2. The V gene end was trimmed by 3 bases and the J gene end by 4 bases; junction bases not matched to a gene: 12. CDR3 length equals 17 residues. CDR1 and CDR2 from the germline V gene are SEHNR and FQNEAQ (reference sequence). CDR3 DNA sequence: TGTGCCAGCAGCTTCTACATAAGGACTAGCGAGATAGAGACCCAGTACTTC. It yields the protein CASSFYIRTSEIETQYF.

This clonotype was observed at least ten times. The J gene is TRBJ2-2, the V gene TRBV20-1, with D possibly matching TRBD1 (6 bases). CDR3 length equals 12 residues. V was trimmed by 6 bases and J by 4 bases, leaving 9 bases between them. Germline V gene lookup returns CDR1 DFQATT and CDR2 SNEGSKA (reference sequence). CDR3 residues: CSARTVTGELFF. In nucleotides, the CDR3 is TGCAGTGCGAGGACAGTCACCGGGGAGCTGTTTTTT.

This clonotype appeared a few times. V usage is TRBV29-1 and J usage is TRBJ2-5; 8 bases are a match to TRBD2. This CDR3 comprises 14 residues. The J segment lost 4 bases and the V segment lost 4 bases, leaving 8 bases of the junction unmatched. Per the germline V gene, CDR1 is SQVTM and CDR2 is ANQGSEA. The CDR3, as DNA: TGCAGCGTTGGAGCGGGGGACCCCCGAGAGACCCAGTACTTC. This encodes CSVGAGDPRETQYF.

The genes are TRBV3-1 and TRBJ2-3, with D possibly matching TRBD2 (5 bases). This CDR3 contains 16 residues. Trimming stripped 2 bases from V and 4 bases from J, with 16 bases between. Germline V gives CDR1 LGHDT, CDR2 YNNKEL (reference sequence). The CDR3, as DNA: TGTGCCAGCAGCCAAACTCGAGGGTCGGGTGCAGATACGCAGTATTTT. This codes for CASSQTRGSGADTQYF.

J is TRBJ1-1 and V is TRBV27, with D possibly TRBD1 on 5 matching bases. CDR1 and CDR2 from the germline V gene are MNHEY and SMNVEV (reference sequence). V was cut by 6 bases and J by 2 bases, with 13 bases left in between. The CDR3 loop spans 14 amino acids. The DNA for the CDR3 is TGTGCCAGCAGCCGAGAGGGGTTTAACACTGAAGCTTTCTTT. It specifies CASSREGFNTEAFF.

This clonotype was observed a single time. One junction end disagrees with the germline gene, perhaps due to a read error. V and J are TRBV7-8 and TRBJ2-3; TRBD2 matches 13 bases. The germline gives CDR1 SGHVS, CDR2 FQNEAQ. The CDR3 loop spans 18 amino acids. The CDR3 nucleotides read TGTGCCAGCAGCTCACTAGCGGGGGGGCAGTGGGGCACAGATACGCATTATTTT. Amino acid sequence: CASSSLAGGQWGTDTHYF.

This clonotype was recorded a few times. The CDR3 region is CASRAWSGGGTEAFF. CDR3 nucleotide sequence: TGTGCCAGCCGGGCCTGGTCTGGGGGCGGCACTGAAGCTTTCTTT. The V gene is TRBV27, the J gene TRBJ1-1; maybe TRBD1 (6 bases). CDR3 length: 15 amino acids. Deletions cut 8 bases from V and 4 bases from J, with 20 bases between. Per the germline V gene, CDR1 is MNHEY and CDR2 is SMNVEV (reference sequence).

The CDR3 DNA is TGTGCCAGCAGCCGTAGAGCCCTTTACAGGAAACTACTAGCCAAAAACATTCAGTACTTC. This encodes CASSRRALYRKLLAKNIQYF. The chain carries TRBV7-7 and TRBJ2-4, with D possibly matching TRBD1 (5 bases). Between the trimmed V and J ends, which lost 5 bases and 0 bases, there was a span of 26 bases. The CDR3 length is 20 residues. Germline CDR1 SSHAT, CDR2 FNYEAQ (reference sequence).

This clonotype was recorded a few times. The chain is built from TRBV3-1 and TRBJ2-1; D ambiguous. Germline CDR1 reads LGHDT; CDR2 reads YNNKEL (reference sequence). V lost 0 bases and J lost 9, with 12 bases in between. There are 14 residues in the CDR3. The CDR3 sequence: CASSQDFGGPEQFF. The DNA for the CDR3 is TGTGCCAGCAGCCAAGATTTCGGCGGACCTGAGCAGTTCTTC.

The CDR3 DNA reads as TGTGCCATCAGTGGGCAAAATGAAAAACTGTTTTTT. Translation: CAISGQNEKLFF. V and J are TRBV10-3 and TRBJ1-4; D is unclear. Deletions cut 4 bases from V and 5 bases from J, with 5 bases between. The germline V gene has CDR1 ENHRY and CDR2 SYGVKD. The CDR3 spans 12 residues.

At least ten counts were recorded for this clonotype. V usage is TRBV10-3 and J usage is TRBJ2-3; D may be TRBD1 (6 bases). The CDR3 has 18 amino acids. V lost 2 bases and J lost 0, with 18 bases in between. Per the germline V gene, CDR1 is ENHRY and CDR2 is SYGVKD. In DNA form, the CDR3 reads TGTGCCATCAGTGAGCCGGACAGTATAGTCGGGAGCACAGATACGCAGTATTTT. Its protein product is CAISEPDSIVGSTDTQYF.

The genes are TRBV20-1 and TRBJ1-5; D remains unclear. Per the germline V gene, CDR1 is DFQATT and CDR2 is SNEGSKA (reference sequence). The CDR3 is made up of 14 amino acids. Trimming stripped 4 bases from V and 0 bases from J, with 10 bases between. CDR3 DNA sequence: TGCAGTGCTAAGATGGGATATAGCAATCAGCCCCAGCATTTT. It is translated as CSAKMGYSNQPQHF.

This clonotype has at least ten counts. This chain's CDR3 is CASSFDPQWHEQYF. The CDR3 bases are TGTGCCAGCAGTTTCGACCCCCAGTGGCACGAGCAGTACTTC. This rearrangement joins TRBV12-3 or TRBV12-4 to TRBJ2-7, with D unclear. The CDR3 runs 14 residues. With 3 bases removed from V and 5 bases from J, the gap between germline ends came to 14 bases.

This chain uses TRBV3-1 with TRBJ1-1; no clear D gene. The germline V and J ends were trimmed by 1 base and 4 bases, with 13 bases remaining between them. Germline CDR1 LGHDT, CDR2 YNNKEL (reference sequence). The CDR3 contains 15 residues. CDR3 DNA sequence: TGTGCCAGCAGCCAAGTAAGCAGGCTGGTCACTGAAGCTTTCTTT. It encodes CASSQVSRLVTEAFF.